The source of this TCR beta chain is a study of blood T cell repertoires in COVID-19. The CDR3 extends over 16 amino acids. CDR1 and CDR2 from the germline V gene are SGHTA and FQGNSA. V gave up 11 bases and J gave up 8 bases, with 25 bases separating them. Sequencing used immunoSEQ multiplex PCR; TCRdb keeps in-frame clones, though not all of them. This table holds a few hundred thousand clones, around 88% found once. V and J are TRBV7-2 and TRBJ1-6; TRBD1 might be the D (5 bases). Sequencing used PBMCs or T cells enriched from blood (not recorded which). The clonotype was recovered from a woman aged 30 to 39 who had been exposed to COVID-19. This CDR3 is CASNAGWGRVDSPLHF. In nucleotides, the CDR3 is TGTGCCTCGAACGCGGGCTGGGGGAGGGTAGATTCACCCCTCCACTTT.